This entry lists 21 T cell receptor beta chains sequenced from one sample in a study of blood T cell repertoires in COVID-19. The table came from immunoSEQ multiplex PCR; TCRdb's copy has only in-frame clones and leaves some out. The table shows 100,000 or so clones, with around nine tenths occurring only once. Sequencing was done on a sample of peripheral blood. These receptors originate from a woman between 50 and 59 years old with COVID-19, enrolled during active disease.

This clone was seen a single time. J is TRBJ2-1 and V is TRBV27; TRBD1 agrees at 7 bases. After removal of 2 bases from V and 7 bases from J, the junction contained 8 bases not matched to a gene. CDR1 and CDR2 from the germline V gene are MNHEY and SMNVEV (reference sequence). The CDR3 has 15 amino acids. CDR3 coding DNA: TGTGCCAGCAGTTTAAAACAGGGGATGGGAAATGAGCAGTTCTTC. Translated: CASSLKQGMGNEQFF.

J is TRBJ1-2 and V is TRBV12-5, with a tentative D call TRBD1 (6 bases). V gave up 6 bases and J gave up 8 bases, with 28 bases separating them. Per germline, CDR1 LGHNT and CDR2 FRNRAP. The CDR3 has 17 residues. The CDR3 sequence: CASGPNQNRDILSGYTF. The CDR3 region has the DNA TGTGCTAGTGGCCCCAATCAAAACCGGGACATTCTCTCAGGCTACACCTTC.

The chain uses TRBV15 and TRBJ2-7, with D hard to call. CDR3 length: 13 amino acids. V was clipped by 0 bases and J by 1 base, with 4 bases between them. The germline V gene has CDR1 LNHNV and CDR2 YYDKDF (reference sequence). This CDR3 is CATSRDHSYEQYF. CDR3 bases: TGTGCCACCAGCAGAGATCATTCCTACGAGCAGTACTTC.

The CDR3 spells CASSFKLAGGTDTQYF. The DNA of the CDR3 is TGTGCCAGCAGCTTCAAACTAGCGGGGGGCACAGATACGCAGTATTTT. The chain combines TRBV11-3 with TRBJ2-3; 11 nucleotides match TRBD2. The CDR3 spans 16 residues. With V trimmed by 3 bases and J by 1 base, 3 bases remained unmatched. CDR1 is SGHNT and CDR2 is YENEEA in the germline V gene.

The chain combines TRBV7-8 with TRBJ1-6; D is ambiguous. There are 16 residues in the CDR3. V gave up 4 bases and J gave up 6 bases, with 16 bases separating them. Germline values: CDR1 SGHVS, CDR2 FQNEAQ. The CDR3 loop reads CASSSLTERSNSPLHF. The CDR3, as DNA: TGTGCCAGCAGCTCATTGACGGAGAGGAGTAATTCACCCCTCCACTTT.

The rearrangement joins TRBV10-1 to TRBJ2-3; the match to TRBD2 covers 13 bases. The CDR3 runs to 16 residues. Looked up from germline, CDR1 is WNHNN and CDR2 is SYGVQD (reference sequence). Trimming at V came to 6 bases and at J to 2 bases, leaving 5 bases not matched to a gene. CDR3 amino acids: CASSAGLAGDTDTQYF. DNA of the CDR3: TGCGCCAGCAGCGCTGGACTAGCGGGGGACACAGATACGCAGTATTTT.

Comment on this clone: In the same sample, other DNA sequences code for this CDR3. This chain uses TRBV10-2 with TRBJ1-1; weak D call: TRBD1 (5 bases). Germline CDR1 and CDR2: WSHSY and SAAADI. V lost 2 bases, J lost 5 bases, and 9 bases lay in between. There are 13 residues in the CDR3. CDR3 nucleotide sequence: TGCGCCAGCAGTGAGCGGGGGTATACTGAAGCTTTCTTT. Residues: CASSERGYTEAFF.

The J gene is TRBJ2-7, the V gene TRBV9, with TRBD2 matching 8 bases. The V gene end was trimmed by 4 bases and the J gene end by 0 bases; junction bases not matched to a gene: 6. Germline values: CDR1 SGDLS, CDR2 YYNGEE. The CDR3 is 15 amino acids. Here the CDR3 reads CASSPGGGLSYEQYF. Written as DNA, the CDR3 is TGTGCCAGCAGCCCCGGGGGGGGACTCTCCTACGAGCAGTACTTC. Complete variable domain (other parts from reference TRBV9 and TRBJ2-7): DSGVTQTPKHLITATGQRVTLRCSPRSGDLSVYWYQQSLDQGLQFLIQYYNGEERAKGNILERFSAQQFPDLHSELNLSSLELGDSALYFCASSPGGGLSYEQYFGPGTRLTVT.

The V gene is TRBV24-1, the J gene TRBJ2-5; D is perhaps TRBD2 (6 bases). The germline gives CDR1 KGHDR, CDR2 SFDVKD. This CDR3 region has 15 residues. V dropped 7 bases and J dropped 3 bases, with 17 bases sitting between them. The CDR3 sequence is CATSPGVAVEETQYF. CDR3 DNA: TGTGCCACCAGCCCTGGGGTAGCGGTGGAAGAGACCCAGTACTTC.

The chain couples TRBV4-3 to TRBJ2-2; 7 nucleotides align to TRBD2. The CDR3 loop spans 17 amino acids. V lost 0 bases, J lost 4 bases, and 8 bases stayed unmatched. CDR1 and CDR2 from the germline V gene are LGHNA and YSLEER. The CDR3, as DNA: TGCGCCAGCAGCCAAGATACCCGGGGGGTAAGCACCGGGGAGCTGTTTTTT. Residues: CASSQDTRGVSTGELFF.

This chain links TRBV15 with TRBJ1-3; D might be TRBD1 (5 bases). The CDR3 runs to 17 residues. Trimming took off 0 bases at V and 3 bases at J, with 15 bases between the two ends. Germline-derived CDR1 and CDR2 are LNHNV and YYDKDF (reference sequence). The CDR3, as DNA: TGTGCCACCAGCAGAGATACCCCAGGGTCTTATGGAAACACCATATATTTT. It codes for CATSRDTPGSYGNTIYF.

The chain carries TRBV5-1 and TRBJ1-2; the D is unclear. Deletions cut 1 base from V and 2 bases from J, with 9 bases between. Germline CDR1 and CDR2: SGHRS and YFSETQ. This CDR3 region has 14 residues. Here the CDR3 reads CASSLNFLNYGYTF. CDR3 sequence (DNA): TGCGCCAGCAGCTTGAACTTTCTCAACTATGGCTACACCTTC.

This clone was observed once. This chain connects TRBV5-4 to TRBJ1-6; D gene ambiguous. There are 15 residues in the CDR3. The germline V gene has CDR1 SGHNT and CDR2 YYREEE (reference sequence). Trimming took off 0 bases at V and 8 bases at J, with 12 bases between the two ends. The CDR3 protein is CASSLGALVDSPLHF. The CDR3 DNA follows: TGTGCCAGCAGCTTGGGGGCCCTTGTTGATTCACCCCTCCACTTT.

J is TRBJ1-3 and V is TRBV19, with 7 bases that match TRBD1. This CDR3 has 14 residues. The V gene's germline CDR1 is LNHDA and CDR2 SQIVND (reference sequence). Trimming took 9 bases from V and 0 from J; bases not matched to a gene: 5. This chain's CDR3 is CASSQGISGNTIYF. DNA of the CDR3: TGTGCCAGCTCACAGGGGATCTCTGGAAACACCATATATTTT.

CDR3 sequence: CASSWTRSEAFF. Here the CDR3 DNA reads TGTGCCAGCAGCTGGACACGGAGTGAAGCTTTCTTT. The rearrangement uses TRBV12-3 or TRBV12-4 and TRBJ1-1, with D perhaps TRBD1 (5 bases). Trimming shortened V by 6 bases and J by 7 bases, and 12 bases separated the two germline ends. The CDR3 consists of 12 residues.

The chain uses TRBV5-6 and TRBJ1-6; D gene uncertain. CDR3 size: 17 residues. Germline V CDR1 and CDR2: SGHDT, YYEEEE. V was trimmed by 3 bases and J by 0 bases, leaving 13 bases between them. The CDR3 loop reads CASSSSRETSYNSPLHF. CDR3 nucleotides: TGTGCCAGCAGCTCATCGAGGGAGACCTCCTATAATTCACCCCTCCACTTT.

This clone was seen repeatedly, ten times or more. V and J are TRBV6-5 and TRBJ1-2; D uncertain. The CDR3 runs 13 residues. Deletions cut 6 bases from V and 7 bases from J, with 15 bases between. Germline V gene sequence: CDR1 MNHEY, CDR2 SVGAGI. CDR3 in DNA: TGTGCCAGCAGGCAGGAAGTTAGTTCTGGCTACACCTTC. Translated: CASRQEVSSGYTF.

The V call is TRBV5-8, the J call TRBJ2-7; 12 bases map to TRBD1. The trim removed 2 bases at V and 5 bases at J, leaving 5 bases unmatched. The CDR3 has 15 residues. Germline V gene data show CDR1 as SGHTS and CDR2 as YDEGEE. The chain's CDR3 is CASSFWDRGRHEQYF. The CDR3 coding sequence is TGTGCCAGCAGCTTCTGGGACAGGGGGCGCCACGAGCAGTACTTC. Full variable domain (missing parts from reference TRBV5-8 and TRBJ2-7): EAGVTQSPTHLIKTRGQQATLRCSPISGHTSVYWYQQALGLGLQFLLWYDEGEERNRGNFPPRFSGRQFPNYSSELNVNALELEDSALYLCASSFWDRGRHEQYFGPGTRLTVT.

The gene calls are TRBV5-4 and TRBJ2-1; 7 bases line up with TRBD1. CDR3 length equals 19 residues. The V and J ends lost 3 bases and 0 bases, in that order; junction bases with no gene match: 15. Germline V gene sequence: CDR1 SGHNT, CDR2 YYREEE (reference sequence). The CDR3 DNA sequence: TGTGCCAGCAGCTCAGGGTTACTCAGGGCAGGGGGCTCCTACAATGAGCAGTTCTTC. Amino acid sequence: CASSSGLLRAGGSYNEQFF.

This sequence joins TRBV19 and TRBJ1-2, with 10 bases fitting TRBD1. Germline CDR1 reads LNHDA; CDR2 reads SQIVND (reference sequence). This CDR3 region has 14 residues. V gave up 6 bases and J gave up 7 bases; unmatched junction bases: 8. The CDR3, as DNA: TGTGCCAGTAGCCTGACAGGGGGCGCTTCTGGCTACACCTTC. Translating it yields CASSLTGGASGYTF.

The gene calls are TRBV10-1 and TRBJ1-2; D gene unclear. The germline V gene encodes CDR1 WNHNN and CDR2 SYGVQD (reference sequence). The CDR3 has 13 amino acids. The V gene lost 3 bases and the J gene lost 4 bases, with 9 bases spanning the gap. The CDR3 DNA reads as TGCGCCAGCAGTGAAAGAGACTTCTATGGCTACACCTTC. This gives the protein CASSERDFYGYTF.